One and the same sample provided the 9 T cell receptor beta chains below, sequenced in a study of blood T cell repertoires in COVID-19. TCRdb's table, derived via immunoSEQ multiplex PCR, lists solely in-frame clones and lacks some. Of about 360,000 clones in the sample, about 87% were seen once. What was sequenced was PBMCs or T cells enriched from blood (not recorded which). The receptors here all came from a man aged 30 to 45 who had recovered from COVID-19.

The V call is TRBV11-3, the J call TRBJ1-1, with D possibly being TRBD1 (5 bases). The germline CDR1 and CDR2 sequences are SGHNT and YENEEA. The CDR3 is made up of 12 amino acids. Trimming took off 0 bases at V and 7 bases at J, with 6 bases between the two ends. As DNA, the CDR3 is TGTGCCAGCAGCTTAGACGGGGGTGAAGCTTTCTTT. As protein: CASSLDGGEAFF.

As to this clone: The sample holds other DNA sequences that translate to the same CDR3. The rearrangement uses TRBV11-3 and TRBJ2-1; TRBD2 aligns across 13 bases. The germline CDR1 and CDR2 sequences are SGHNT and YENEEA. After removal of 5 bases from V and 4 bases from J, the junction contained 2 bases not matched to a gene. This CDR3 contains 15 residues. The CDR3 protein is CASSRTSGGYNEQFF. CDR3 DNA: TGTGCCAGCAGCCGGACTAGCGGGGGATACAATGAGCAGTTCTTC.

The CDR3 DNA is TGCGCCAGCAGCCCTGGGACAGGGGAGGGTGAAAAACTGTTTTTT. Its translation is CASSPGTGEGEKLFF. The chain uses TRBV4-3 and TRBJ1-4; 10 positions agree with TRBD1. Losses at the gene ends were 4 bases for V and 7 bases for J; bases not matched to a gene: 6. The germline gives CDR1 LGHNA, CDR2 YSLEER. CDR3 length: 15 residues.

The V gene is TRBV7-9, the J gene TRBJ2-1, with D possibly TRBD2 on 6 matching bases. The ends were cut back, 5 bases at V and 6 bases at J, with 23 bases in the middle. CDR1 is SEHNR and CDR2 is FQNEAQ in the germline V gene (reference sequence). CDR3 length: 17 amino acids. The CDR3 loop reads CASSPDLRRGYPNEQFF. In DNA form, the CDR3 reads TGTGCCAGCAGCCCGGACTTGAGGAGGGGCTACCCCAATGAGCAGTTCTTC.

The chain couples TRBV12-5 to TRBJ2-3; a weak D match, TRBD1 (6 bases). Between the trimmed V and J ends, which lost 4 bases and 10 bases, there was a span of 12 bases. This CDR3 has 12 amino acids. Germline loops: CDR1 LGHNT, CDR2 FRNRAP. The CDR3 is CASGSLQGSQYF. CDR3 sequence (DNA): TGTGCTAGTGGTTCCTTACAGGGATCGCAGTATTTT. Looking up the rest from reference TRBV12-5 and TRBJ2-3 gives the full variable domain: DARVTQTPRHKVTEMGQEVTMRCQPILGHNTVFWYRQTMMQGLELLAYFRNRAPLDDSGMPKDRFSAEMPDATLATLKIQPSEPRDSAVYFCASGSLQGSQYFGPGTRLTVL.

V gene TRBV29-1 combines with J gene TRBJ1-1, with TRBD1 matching over 10 bases. The V and J ends lost 6 bases and 5 bases, in that order; junction bases with no gene match: 6. CDR1 is SQVTM and CDR2 is ANQGSEA in the germline V gene. The CDR3 is made up of 13 amino acids. DNA for the CDR3: TGCAGCGTAGAGGGACAGGGGAGGACTGAAGCTTTCTTT. Translation gives CSVEGQGRTEAFF.

This rearrangement joins TRBV7-2 to TRBJ1-2, with 11 positions matching TRBD1. Germline lookup yields CDR1 SGHTA and CDR2 FQGNSA. This CDR3 comprises 16 residues. After removal of 5 bases from V and 3 bases from J, the junction contained 8 bases not matched to a gene. The CDR3 bases are TGTGCCAGCAGCCTGTCCGGGACAGGGGGTCACTATGGCTACACCTTC. Translating it yields CASSLSGTGGHYGYTF.

Written as DNA, the CDR3 is TGTGCCACCAGTGATCTGATAGCGGGGGGGAGCACAGATACGCAGTATTTT. Amino acids: CATSDLIAGGSTDTQYF. This chain links TRBV24-1 with TRBJ2-3; TRBD2 matches 11 bases. CDR3 length: 17 amino acids. The J segment lost 0 bases and the V segment lost 3 bases, leaving 4 bases of the junction unmatched. Germline V gene sequence: CDR1 KGHDR, CDR2 SFDVKD.

This chain uses TRBV24-1 with TRBJ2-2; D is uncertain. V lost 5 bases and J lost 4, with 10 bases in between. Germline V lookup: CDR1 KGHDR, CDR2 SFDVKD. This CDR3 is built from 14 residues. The CDR3 bases are TGTGCCACCAGTGTCGGTATCGGCACCGGGGAGCTGTTTTTT. Amino acids: CATSVGIGTGELFF.